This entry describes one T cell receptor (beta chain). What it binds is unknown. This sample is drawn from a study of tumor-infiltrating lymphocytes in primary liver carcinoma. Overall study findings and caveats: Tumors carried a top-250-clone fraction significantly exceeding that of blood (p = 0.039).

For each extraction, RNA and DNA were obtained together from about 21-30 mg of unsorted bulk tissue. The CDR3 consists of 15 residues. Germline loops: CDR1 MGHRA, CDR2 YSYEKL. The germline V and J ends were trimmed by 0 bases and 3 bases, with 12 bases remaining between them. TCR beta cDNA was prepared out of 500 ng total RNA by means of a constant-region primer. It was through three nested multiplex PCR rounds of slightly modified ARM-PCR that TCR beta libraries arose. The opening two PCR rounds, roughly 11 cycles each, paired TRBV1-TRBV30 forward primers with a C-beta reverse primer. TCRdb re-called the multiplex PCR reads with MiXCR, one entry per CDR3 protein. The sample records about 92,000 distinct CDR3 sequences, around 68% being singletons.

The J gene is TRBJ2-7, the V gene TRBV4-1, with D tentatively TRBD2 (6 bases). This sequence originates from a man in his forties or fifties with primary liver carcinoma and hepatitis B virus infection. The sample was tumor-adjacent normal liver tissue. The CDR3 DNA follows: TGCGCCAGCAGCCAAGAGGGATTAGCGGTCTACGAGCAGTACTTC. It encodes CASSQEGLAVYEQYF.